Below, one TCR beta chain is given with its context. Its antigen is still unknown. This CDR3 contains 15 residues. Germline V gene lookup returns CDR1 SGHDN and CDR2 FVKESK. Between the trimmed V and J ends, which lost 1 base and 1 base, there was a span of 8 bases. Profiled with immunoSEQ multiplex PCR; TCRdb holds only in-frame clones, not every one. The sample carries 100,000 to 150,000 clones, roughly 95% recorded once. This sample was included in a study of cytomegalovirus exposure and HLA in healthy donors. General observations from the study: According to the study, 180 or so TCR beta chains were cytomegalovirus-associated.

This sequence was found in a man between 18 and 35 years old in good health and CMV-seronegative. The rearrangement uses TRBV14 and TRBJ1-5; the D gene is possibly TRBD1 (5 bases). Sequencing was carried out using PBMCs. The CDR3 spells CASSQGGWSNQPQHF. The CDR3 DNA reads TGTGCCAGCAGCCAAGGGGGCTGGAGCAATCAGCCCCAGCATTTT.